Included here is one TCR beta chain sequence, with context. Its matching antigen is unknown. The data belong to a study of cytotoxic CD8 clonotypes in ibrutinib-treated CLL. Whole-study results and caveats: Clonality grew at ibrutinib response; at progression, it decreased back toward baseline.

V was pared by 8 bases and J by 1 base, with 4 bases of the junction left unmatched. The CDR3 runs 14 residues. Germline-derived CDR1 and CDR2 are LNHDA and SQIVND (reference sequence). Assay: immunoSEQ multiplex PCR; the TCRdb copy retains only in-frame clones and omits some. This table has under 200,000 clones, roughly 86% appearing once. This specimen was PBMCs, taken after 12 months of ibrutinib treatment. V gene TRBV19 combines with J gene TRBJ2-2; TRBD1 matches 7 bases. This TCR was sampled from a human donor with chronic lymphocytic leukemia. The CDR3 DNA sequence: TGTGCCAGTTGTGGACAGGTGAACACCGGGGAGCTGTTTTTT. Protein product: CASCGQVNTGELFF.